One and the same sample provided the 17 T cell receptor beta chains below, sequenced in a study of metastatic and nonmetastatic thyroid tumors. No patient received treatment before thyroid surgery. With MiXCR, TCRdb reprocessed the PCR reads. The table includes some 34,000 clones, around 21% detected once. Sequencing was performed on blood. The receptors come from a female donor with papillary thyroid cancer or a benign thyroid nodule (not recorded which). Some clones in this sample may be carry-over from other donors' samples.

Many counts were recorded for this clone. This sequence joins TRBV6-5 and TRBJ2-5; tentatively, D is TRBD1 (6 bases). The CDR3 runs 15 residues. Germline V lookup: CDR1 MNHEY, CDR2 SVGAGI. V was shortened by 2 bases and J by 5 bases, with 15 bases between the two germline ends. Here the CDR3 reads CASSYTRTGSETQYF. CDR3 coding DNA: TGTGCCAGCAGTTACACGCGAACAGGGAGTGAGACCCAGTACTTC.

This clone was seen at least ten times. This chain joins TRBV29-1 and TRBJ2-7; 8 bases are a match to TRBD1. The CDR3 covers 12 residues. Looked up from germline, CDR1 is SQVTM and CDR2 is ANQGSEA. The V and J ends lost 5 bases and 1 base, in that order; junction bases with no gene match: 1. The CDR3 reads CSVRTGSYEQYF. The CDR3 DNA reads TGCAGCGTTCGGACAGGGTCCTACGAGCAGTACTTC.

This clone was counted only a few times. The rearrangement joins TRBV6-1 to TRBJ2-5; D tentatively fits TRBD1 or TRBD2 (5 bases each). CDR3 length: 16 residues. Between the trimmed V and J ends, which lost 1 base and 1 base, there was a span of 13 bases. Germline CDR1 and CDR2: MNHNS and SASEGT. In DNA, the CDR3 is TGTGCCAGCAGTGAAGAGTTAGGTGGGGGCCAAGAGACCCAGTACTTC. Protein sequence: CASSEELGGGQETQYF.

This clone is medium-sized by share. The CDR3 here is CASSYSEGTRSPLHF. The CDR3 nucleotides read TGTGCCAGCAGTTACTCCGAGGGGACGAGATCACCCCTCCACTTT. The chain uses TRBV6-5 and TRBJ1-6; D may be TRBD1 (5 bases). The CDR3 is 15 residues long. The V gene's germline CDR1 is MNHEY and CDR2 SVGAGI. V lost 0 bases and J 10 bases, leaving 13 bases between the germline ends.

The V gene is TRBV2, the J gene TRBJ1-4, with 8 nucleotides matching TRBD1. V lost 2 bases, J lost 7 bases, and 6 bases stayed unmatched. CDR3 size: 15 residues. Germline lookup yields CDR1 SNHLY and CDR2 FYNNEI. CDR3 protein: CASSESRGRFEKLFF. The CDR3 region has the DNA TGTGCCAGCAGTGAAAGCAGGGGGCGTTTTGAAAAACTGTTTTTT. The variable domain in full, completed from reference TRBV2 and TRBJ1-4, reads EPEVTQTPSHQVTQMGQEVILRCVPISNHLYFYWYRQILGQKVEFLVSFYNNEISEKSEIFDDQFSVERPDGSNFTLKIRSTKLEDSAMYFCASSESRGRFEKLFFGSGTQLSVL.

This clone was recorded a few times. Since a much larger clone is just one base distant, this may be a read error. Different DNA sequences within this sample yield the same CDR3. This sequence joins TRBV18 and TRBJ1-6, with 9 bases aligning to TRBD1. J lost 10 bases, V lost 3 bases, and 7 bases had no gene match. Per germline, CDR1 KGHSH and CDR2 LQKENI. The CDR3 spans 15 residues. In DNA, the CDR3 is TGTGCCAGCTCACCGGGGACAGGGCTCAACTCACCCCTCCACTTT. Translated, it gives CASSPGTGLNSPLHF.

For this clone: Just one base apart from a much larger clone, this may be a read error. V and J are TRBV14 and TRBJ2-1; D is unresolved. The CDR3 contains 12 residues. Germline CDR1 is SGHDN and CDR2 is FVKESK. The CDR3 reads CAGSQGVNEQFF. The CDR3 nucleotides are TGTGCCGGCAGCCAAGGTGTCAATGAGCAGTTCTTC.

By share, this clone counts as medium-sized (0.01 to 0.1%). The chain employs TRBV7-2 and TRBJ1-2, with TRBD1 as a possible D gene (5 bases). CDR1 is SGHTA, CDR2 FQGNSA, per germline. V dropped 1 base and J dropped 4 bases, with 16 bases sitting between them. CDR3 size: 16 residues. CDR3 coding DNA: TGTGCCAGCAGCTTAGGCCCCGGGACGAGGATCTATGGCTACACCTTC. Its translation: CASSLGPGTRIYGYTF.

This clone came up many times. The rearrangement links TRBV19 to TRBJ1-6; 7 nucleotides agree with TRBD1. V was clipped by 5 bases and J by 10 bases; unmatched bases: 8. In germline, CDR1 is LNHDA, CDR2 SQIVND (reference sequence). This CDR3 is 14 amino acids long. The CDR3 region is CASSSQGRGSPLHF. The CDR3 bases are TGTGCCAGTAGTTCACAGGGGAGGGGGTCACCCCTCCACTTT.

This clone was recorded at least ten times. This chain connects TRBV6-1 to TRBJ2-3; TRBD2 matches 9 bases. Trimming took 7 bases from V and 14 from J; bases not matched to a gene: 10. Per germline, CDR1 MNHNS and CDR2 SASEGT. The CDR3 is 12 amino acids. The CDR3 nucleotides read TGTGCCAGCAACGAGGGACTAGCTGGAAGGTATTTT. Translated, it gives CASNEGLAGRYF.

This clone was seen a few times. The CDR3 DNA reads TGCGCCAGCAGAACGACAGGGGCCCTGGGAGAGACCCAGTACTTC. Its translation is CASRTTGALGETQYF. This chain connects TRBV5-1 to TRBJ2-5, with 8 bases lining up with TRBD1. Germline loops: CDR1 SGHRS, CDR2 YFSETQ. V lost 5 bases and J lost 4; bases outside the gene matches: 10. The CDR3 covers 15 residues.

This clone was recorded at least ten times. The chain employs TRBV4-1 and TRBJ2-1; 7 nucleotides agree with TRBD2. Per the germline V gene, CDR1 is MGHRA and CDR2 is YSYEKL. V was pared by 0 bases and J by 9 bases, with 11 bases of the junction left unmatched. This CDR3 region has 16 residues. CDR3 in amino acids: CASSQDMWTSLVEQFF. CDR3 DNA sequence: TGCGCCAGCAGCCAAGATATGTGGACTAGTTTGGTTGAGCAGTTCTTC.

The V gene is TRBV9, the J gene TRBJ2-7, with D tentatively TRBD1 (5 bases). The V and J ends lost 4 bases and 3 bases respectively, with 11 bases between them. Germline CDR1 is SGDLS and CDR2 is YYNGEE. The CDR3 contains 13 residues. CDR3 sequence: CASSTQDNYEQYF. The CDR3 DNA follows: TGTGCCAGCAGCACTCAGGACAACTACGAGCAGTACTTC.

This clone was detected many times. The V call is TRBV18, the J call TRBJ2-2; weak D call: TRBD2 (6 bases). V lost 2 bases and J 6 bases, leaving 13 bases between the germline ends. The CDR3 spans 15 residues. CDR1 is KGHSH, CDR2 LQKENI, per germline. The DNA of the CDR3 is TGTGCCAGCTCACCATCTCGGAGGGCGGCCGGGGAGCTGTTTTTT. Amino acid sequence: CASSPSRRAAGELFF.

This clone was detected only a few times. CDR3 DNA: TGTGCCAGCAGTGGGCCGGGACGCGCGAACACCGGGGAGCTGTTTTTT. Protein: CASSGPGRANTGELFF. This chain uses TRBV6-1 with TRBJ2-2; D tentatively reads TRBD1 or TRBD2 (5 bases each). The CDR3 length is 16 residues. Trimming shortened V by 4 bases and J by 0 bases, and 12 bases separated the two germline ends. Per germline, CDR1 MNHNS and CDR2 SASEGT.

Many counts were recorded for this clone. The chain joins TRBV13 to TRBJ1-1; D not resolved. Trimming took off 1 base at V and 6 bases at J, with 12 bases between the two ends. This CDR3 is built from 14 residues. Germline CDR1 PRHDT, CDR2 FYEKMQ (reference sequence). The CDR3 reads CASSLVAGVAEAFF. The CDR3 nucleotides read TGTGCCAGCAGCTTAGTGGCCGGGGTCGCTGAAGCTTTCTTT.

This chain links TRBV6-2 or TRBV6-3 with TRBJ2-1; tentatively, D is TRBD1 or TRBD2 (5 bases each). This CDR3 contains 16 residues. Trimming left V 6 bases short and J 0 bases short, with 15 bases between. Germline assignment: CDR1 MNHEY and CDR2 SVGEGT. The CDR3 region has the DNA TGTGCCAGCAGGACCCCGAGCGGACACTCCTACAATGAGCAGTTCTTC. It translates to CASRTPSGHSYNEQFF.